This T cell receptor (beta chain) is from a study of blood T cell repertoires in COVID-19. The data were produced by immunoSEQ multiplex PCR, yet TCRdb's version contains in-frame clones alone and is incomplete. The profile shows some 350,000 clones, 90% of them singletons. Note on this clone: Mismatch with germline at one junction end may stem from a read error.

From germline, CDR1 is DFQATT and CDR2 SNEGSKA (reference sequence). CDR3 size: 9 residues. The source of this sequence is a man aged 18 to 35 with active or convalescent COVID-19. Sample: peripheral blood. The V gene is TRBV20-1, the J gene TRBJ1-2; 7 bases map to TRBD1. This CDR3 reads CSAPGQYLF. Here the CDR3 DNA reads TGCAGTGCCCCGGGACAGTACCTCTTC.